Each of the 21 T cell receptor beta chains below was sequenced from the same sample in a study of blood T cells in healthy people across ages (dated by TCRdb to between 2015 and 2016). The library relied on 5' RACE. The data were produced on an Illumina HiSeq 2500. A second PCR of roughly 7 to 12 cycles was run with a J-beta primer mix and a sample-barcoded 5' primer. Through fastp at Q25 and MiXCR, TCRdb rebuilt clones from the public reads, retaining in-frame beta chains. Every distinct CDR3 protein forms one entry, paired with its most common genes and DNA. Here the sample has under 850,000 distinct CDR3 sequences; 36% occur a single time. The ten largest clones capture roughly 13% of the sample. The sample consisted of blood. The source of these receptors is a man younger than 30 in good health.

This clonotype was counted only a few times. V gene TRBV27 combines with J gene TRBJ1-2, with D uncertain. Germline V gives CDR1 MNHEY, CDR2 SMNVEV (reference sequence). The CDR3 has 13 residues. V lost 3 bases and J 1 base, leaving 6 bases between the germline ends. CDR3 in DNA: TGTGCCAGCAGTTTTAGGTTTAACTATGGCTACACCTTC. This gives the protein CASSFRFNYGYTF.

On this clonotype: The junction differs from germline at one of its ends, possibly a read error. The rearrangement uses TRBV5-1 and TRBJ2-3; possibly TRBD1 or TRBD2 for D (7 bases each). CDR3 length: 15 residues. In germline, CDR1 is SGHRS, CDR2 YFSETQ. CDR3 nucleotide sequence: TGCGCCAGCAGCTTACCAGGGGGGGACACAGATGCGCAGTATTTT. Translating it yields CASSLPGGDTDAQYF.

The V call is TRBV12-3 or TRBV12-4, the J call TRBJ2-2, with D possibly being TRBD2 (5 bases). The CDR3 runs to 15 residues. Trimming cost V 4 bases and J 4 bases, with 13 bases left between them. The CDR3 sequence: CASSSQDSATGELFF. The CDR3 DNA follows: TGTGCCAGCAGTTCCCAGGACTCGGCCACCGGGGAGCTGTTTTTT.

The sample holds a few counts of this clonotype. The V gene is TRBV7-9, the J gene TRBJ2-3; 7 bases map to TRBD2. Germline V gives CDR1 SEHNR, CDR2 FQNEAQ (reference sequence). The CDR3 has 15 residues. The J segment lost 4 bases and the V segment lost 7 bases, leaving 11 bases of the junction unmatched. The CDR3 loop is CASIKGSGAPDTQYF. The CDR3 nucleotides read TGTGCCAGCATCAAGGGGAGCGGGGCCCCAGATACGCAGTATTTT.

This chain links TRBV20-1 with TRBJ1-1; no clear D. Trimming left V 1 base short and J 4 bases short, with 19 bases between. The V gene's germline CDR1 is DFQATT and CDR2 SNEGSKA (reference sequence). This CDR3 contains 16 residues. The CDR3 sequence is CSARVPADGVGTEAFF. Written as DNA, the CDR3 is TGCAGTGCTAGAGTTCCTGCCGACGGGGTGGGCACTGAAGCTTTCTTT.

This clonotype was counted between two and nine times. The V and J genes are TRBV20-1 and TRBJ2-5; no clear D. Trimming removed 0 bases at V and 5 bases at J, with 19 bases between. The CDR3 has 16 residues. In germline, CDR1 is DFQATT, CDR2 SNEGSKA (reference sequence). The CDR3 sequence: CSARDALQGTWETQYF. The CDR3 region has the DNA TGCAGTGCTAGAGATGCACTCCAAGGAACTTGGGAGACCCAGTACTTC.

A note on this clonotype: A much larger clone differs by one base, so this may be a read error. The J gene is TRBJ1-6, the V gene TRBV7-2; D gene uncertain. CDR1 SGHTA and CDR2 FQGNSA come from the germline V gene. The CDR3 sequence is 16 residues long. In nucleotides, the CDR3 is TGTGCCAGCAGCTTACTAGGTCCCGGGAATAATTCACCCCCCCACTTT. Translated, it gives CASSLLGPGNNSPPHF.

Details on this clonotype: A read error may be the cause here, since a much bigger clone is one base away. The rearrangement joins TRBV12-3 or TRBV12-4 to TRBJ2-7; D gene ambiguous. Trimming left V 1 base short and J 0 bases short, with 7 bases between. The CDR3 is made up of 14 amino acids. The CDR3 here is CASSLGMASYEQYF. CDR3 bases: TGTGCCAGCAGTTTAGGGATGGCCTCCTACGAGCAGTACTTC.

The sample holds a few counts of this clonotype. The V and J genes are TRBV5-1 and TRBJ2-1; TRBD2 is a possible D gene (5 bases). The V gene's germline CDR1 is SGHRS and CDR2 YFSETQ. Trimming cost V 4 bases and J 8 bases, with 22 bases left between them. The CDR3 runs to 16 residues. The CDR3 DNA is TGCGCCAGCAGCCGGGAAGTACGGTCGGCCTTAGATGAGCAGTTCTTC. Translation gives CASSREVRSALDEQFF.

Only a few counts were recorded for this clonotype. The chain links TRBV5-1 to TRBJ2-1; 7 bases fit TRBD1. Looked up from germline, CDR1 is SGHRS and CDR2 is YFSETQ. V lost 1 base to trimming and J lost 5 bases; unmatched junction nucleotides: 6. The CDR3 is made up of 15 amino acids. Here the CDR3 reads CASSLYRGINNEQFF. The CDR3 DNA is TGCGCCAGCAGCTTGTACAGGGGAATCAACAATGAGCAGTTCTTC.

This clonotype was detected only a few times. V is TRBV4-2 and J is TRBJ1-5, with D perhaps matching TRBD1 (5 bases). The CDR3 sequence is 15 residues long. The V and J ends lost 3 bases and 3 bases respectively, with 12 bases between them. In germline, CDR1 is LGHNA, CDR2 YNFKEQ. CDR3 region: CASSHGTQDNQPQHF. CDR3 sequence (DNA): TGTGCCAGCAGCCACGGGACGCAGGACAATCAGCCCCAGCATTTT.

This chain uses TRBV27 with TRBJ2-7; D not resolved. The CDR3 has 14 amino acids. Trimming took off 6 bases at V and 0 bases at J, with 12 bases between the two ends. Germline V CDR1 and CDR2: MNHEY, SMNVEV (reference sequence). CDR3 DNA: TGTGCCAGCAGCCGAAGGGATGACTCCTACGAGCAGTACTTC. Protein sequence: CASSRRDDSYEQYF.

This clonotype was counted many times. The chain couples TRBV20-1 to TRBJ2-7, with a possible D match to TRBD1 (6 bases). Germline CDR1 DFQATT, CDR2 SNEGSKA (reference sequence). V lost 1 base and J lost 2, with 12 bases in between. The CDR3 contains 14 residues. CDR3 residues: CSARARTAAYEQYF. As DNA, the CDR3 is TGCAGTGCTAGAGCCCGGACAGCCGCCTACGAGCAGTACTTC.

Details on this clonotype: One base away lies a much larger clone, so this may be a sequencing read error. J is TRBJ2-3 and V is TRBV7-2; D might be TRBD2 (5 bases). Germline V CDR1 and CDR2: SGHTA, FQGNSA. This CDR3 is 15 amino acids long. CDR3 nucleotides: TGTGCCTGCAGCCCCCGAGCGGCTAGCACAGATACGCAGTATTTT. Its translation: CACSPRAASTDTQYF.

This clonotype was seen a few times. For the CDR3, the DNA is TGTGCCAGCAGCTTGTCTGTGGGGTCTAACTATGGCTACACCTTC. It yields the protein CASSLSVGSNYGYTF. J is TRBJ1-2 and V is TRBV7-2; unclear D gene. CDR3 length equals 15 residues. Germline V CDR1 and CDR2: SGHTA, FQGNSA. V lost 3 bases and J lost 0, with 11 bases in between.

A note on this clonotype: One junction end disagrees with the germline gene, perhaps due to a read error. This chain uses TRBV5-1 with TRBJ2-5; 8 nucleotides agree with TRBD1. CDR1 and CDR2 (germline): SGHRS, YFSETQ. The length of the CDR3 is 14 residues. CDR3: CASSLGQGVEAQYF. The CDR3 coding sequence is TGCGCCAGCAGCTTAGGACAGGGTGTAGAGGCCCAGTACTTC.

This sequence joins TRBV3-1 and TRBJ1-4, with TRBD1 identical over 8 bases. J gave up 4 bases and V 4 bases, and 5 bases lay outside the gene matches. The CDR3 spans 15 residues. Germline values: CDR1 LGHDT, CDR2 YNNKEL (reference sequence). CDR3 amino acids: CASSPRTGRNEKLFF. The CDR3 DNA is TGTGCCAGCAGCCCACGGACAGGGCGTAATGAAAAACTGTTTTTT.

In this sample, this clonotype turned up a few times. CDR3 in DNA: TGCGCCAGCAGCCAAGGGGACAGACCAAGCTCCTATAATTCACCCCTCCACTTT. It encodes CASSQGDRPSSYNSPLHF. The rearrangement uses TRBV4-1 and TRBJ1-6; the match to TRBD1 covers 7 bases. Per germline, CDR1 MGHRA and CDR2 YSYEKL. V was clipped by 1 base and J by 0 bases; unmatched bases: 6. The CDR3 is 18 residues long.

This sequence joins TRBV5-5 and TRBJ2-5; no clear D. V gave up 4 bases and J gave up 4 bases, with 11 bases separating them. The length of the CDR3 is 13 residues. Germline V gene sequence: CDR1 SGHKS, CDR2 YYEKEE (reference sequence). Here the CDR3 DNA reads TGTGCCAGCAGCGGGAACGCCGGAGAGACCCAGTACTTC. Translation gives CASSGNAGETQYF.

Remarks on this clonotype: A much more abundant neighbour one base away suggests this may be a read error. V usage is TRBV7-2 and J usage is TRBJ1-2, with D perhaps TRBD1 (6 bases). This CDR3 is 13 amino acids long. CDR1 is SGHTA and CDR2 is FQGNSA in the germline V gene. Here the CDR3 DNA reads TGTGCCAGCAGTCTCGCGGACAGCTATGGCTGCACCTTC. Residues: CASSLADSYGCTF. Complete variable domain (other parts from reference TRBV7-2 and TRBJ1-2): GAGVSQSPSNKVTEKGKDVELRCDPISGHTALYWYRQSLGQGLEFLIYFQGNSAPDKSGLPSDRFSAERTGGSVSTLTIQRTQQEDSAVYLCASSLADSYGCTFGSGTRLTVV.

This clonotype was picked up a small number of times. V and J are TRBV7-3 and TRBJ2-1, with 7 bases fitting TRBD2. This CDR3 spans 16 amino acids. In germline, CDR1 is SGHTA, CDR2 FQGTGA. Germline trimming cut 5 bases from V and 3 bases from J; bases unmatched to any gene: 10. The CDR3 coding sequence is TGTGCCAGCAGCGCCATGGACCGGGGGGACTACAATGAGCAGTTCTTC. This gives the protein CASSAMDRGDYNEQFF.